This T cell receptor beta chain derives from a study of Graves' ophthalmopathy and Graves' hyperthyroidism. Study observations and caveats: Blood contained most expanded thyroid clonotypes exceeding 0.001 frequency.

Amplification of TCR beta CDR3 regions used RNA transcripts. First-round RT-PCR relied on HTBI primers, and a second-round multiplex PCR came next. TCRdb processed the multiplex PCR reads anew with MiXCR; each CDR3 protein has one entry. Here the sample spans 350,000 to 450,000 distinct CDR3 sequences, about 21% being singletons. Ophthalmopathy not arising within 18 months of follow-up defined hyperthyroidism as stable. Patients newly diagnosed with hyperthyroidism, under 2 months' duration, were aged 18 to 65, the study reports. Other autoimmune diseases, uncontrolled infections, pregnancy or lactation ruled patients out of participation. A few counts support this clonotype. The antigen remains unidentified. Germline trimming cut 2 bases from V and 4 bases from J; bases unmatched to any gene: 7. Germline V gives CDR1 SGHNT, CDR2 YENEEA. This CDR3 spans 15 amino acids.

The TCR sequence derives from a woman younger than 30 with stable Graves' hyperthyroidism. Source material: peripheral blood. This chain connects TRBV11-3 to TRBJ1-1, with 7 bases fitting TRBD1. In DNA, the CDR3 is TGTGCCAGCAGCTTAAGAGACAGGGCGAGCACTGAAGCTTTCTTT. It specifies CASSLRDRASTEAFF.